The 15 T cell receptor beta chains presented below share a single source sample, sequenced in a study of early T cells in non-severe SARS-CoV-2 infection. TCRdb redid the calling of the 5' RACE reads with MiXCR, one entry per CDR3 protein. The repertoire holds about 50,000 distinct CDR3 sequences, 9% to 15% seen once, with 2% to 3% in the top ten. The sample was whole blood, taken at baseline. These receptors all stem from an adult who was a healthcare worker with PCR-confirmed SARS-CoV-2 infection or an uninfected control (not recorded which).

This CDR3 is CASSSQGTGAGELFF. CDR3 nucleotide sequence: TGTGCCAGCAGCTCCCAGGGGACAGGGGCCGGGGAGCTGTTTTTT. V and J are TRBV28 and TRBJ2-2; TRBD1 matches 10 bases. The CDR3 totals 15 residues. The J segment lost 6 bases and the V segment lost 6 bases, leaving 7 bases of the junction unmatched. The germline gives CDR1 MDHEN, CDR2 SYDVKM.

This clonotype was observed at least ten times. The chain has TRBV7-2 and TRBJ2-1; TRBD2 might be the D (6 bases). Trimming cost V 5 bases and J 1 base, with 12 bases left between them. The length of the CDR3 is 15 residues. CDR1 is SGHTA, CDR2 FQGNSA, per germline. In DNA, the CDR3 is TGTGCCAGCAGCCCGGGACGGGGGTCCTACAATGAGCAGTTCTTC. Its protein is CASSPGRGSYNEQFF.

The V and J genes are TRBV27 and TRBJ1-5; maybe TRBD1 (6 bases). Germline V lookup: CDR1 MNHEY, CDR2 SMNVEV (reference sequence). This CDR3 is 14 amino acids long. Trimming pared 2 bases from V and 7 bases from J, leaving 12 bases between. CDR3 nucleotide sequence: TGTGCCAGCAGTTTAGTACAGGGAAGACAGCCCCAGCATTTT. The encoded protein is CASSLVQGRQPQHF.

This sequence joins TRBV28 and TRBJ1-2; possibly TRBD1 for D (6 bases). V gave up 3 bases and J gave up 5 bases, with 19 bases separating them. The germline V gene encodes CDR1 MDHEN and CDR2 SYDVKM. This CDR3 has 16 residues. The CDR3 protein is CASSFILSDRRYGYTF. The DNA for the CDR3 is TGTGCCAGCAGTTTTATTCTTTCGGACAGACGTTATGGCTACACCTTC.

The CDR3 bases are TGTGCCAGCAGTTGGGCGAATACGGGACAGCCCCAGCATTTT. Encoded protein: CASSWANTGQPQHF. The chain couples TRBV6-2 or TRBV6-3 to TRBJ1-5; D remains ambiguous. This CDR3 comprises 14 residues. CDR1 is MNHEY, CDR2 SVGEGT, per germline. Trimming shortened V by 4 bases and J by 7 bases, and 14 bases separated the two germline ends.

The V gene is TRBV28, the J gene TRBJ2-1, with TRBD2 identical over 9 bases. The CDR3 is 17 amino acids. Germline CDR1 reads MDHEN; CDR2 reads SYDVKM. The trim removed 4 bases at V and 2 bases at J, leaving 9 bases unmatched. Here the CDR3 DNA reads TGTGCCAGCAGTTCCTCGGCTAGCGGGGTAACCTACAATGAGCAGTTCTTC. Translation: CASSSSASGVTYNEQFF.

In its sample, this clonotype was seen many times. The chain links TRBV29-1 to TRBJ2-2; 7 nucleotides agree with TRBD1. This CDR3 is 13 amino acids long. The V segment lost 7 bases and the J segment 4 bases; nucleotides outside the gene matches: 6. In germline, CDR1 is SQVTM, CDR2 ANQGSEA. Here the CDR3 DNA reads TGCAGCGGAACAGGGGCGGGCACCGGGGAGCTGTTTTTT. This sequence encodes CSGTGAGTGELFF.

The chain links TRBV18 to TRBJ1-1; no reliable D call. The CDR3 covers 14 residues. V dropped 0 bases and J dropped 5 bases, with 10 bases sitting between them. In germline, CDR1 is KGHSH, CDR2 LQKENI. The chain's CDR3 is CASSPPPGETEAFF. CDR3 DNA: TGTGCCAGCTCACCACCACCCGGGGAGACTGAAGCTTTCTTT. Full variable domain (missing parts from reference TRBV18 and TRBJ1-1): NAGVMQNPRHLVRRRGQEARLRCSPMKGHSHVYWYRQLPEEGLKFMVYLQKENIIDESGMPKERFSAEFPKEGPSILRIQQVVRGDSAAYFCASSPPPGETEAFFGQGTRLTVV.

The genes are TRBV15 and TRBJ2-6, with D perhaps given as TRBD1 or TRBD2 (5 bases each). The CDR3 sequence is 14 residues long. Germline CDR1 reads LNHNV; CDR2 reads YYDKDF (reference sequence). The ends were cut back, 8 bases at V and 4 bases at J, with 12 bases in the middle. The CDR3 nucleotides read TGTGCCACCGCACCAGGGACGGGGGCCAACGTCCTGACTTTC. Its translation is CATAPGTGANVLTF.

This chain connects TRBV10-2 to TRBJ1-1; maybe TRBD1 (5 bases). V was pared by 6 bases and J by 4 bases, with 12 bases between. CDR1 and CDR2 (germline): WSHSY, SAAADI. The CDR3 runs 13 residues. CDR3 residues: CASSWTSGTEAFF. CDR3 DNA sequence: TGCGCCAGCAGCTGGACATCGGGCACTGAAGCTTTCTTT.

This clonotype has just a few counts. This chain links TRBV10-3 with TRBJ2-6, with TRBD1 matching over 8 bases. V was clipped by 3 bases and J by 2 bases; unmatched bases: 6. Germline values: CDR1 ENHRY, CDR2 SYGVKD. The CDR3 consists of 17 residues. The CDR3 loop is CAISERDRSAGANVLTF. CDR3 DNA: TGTGCCATCAGTGAAAGGGACAGGTCCGCTGGGGCCAACGTCCTGACTTTC.

This clonotype was seen many times. The chain combines TRBV7-9 with TRBJ2-3; 9 nucleotides align to TRBD2. CDR1 and CDR2 from the germline V gene are SEHNR and FQNEAQ (reference sequence). The CDR3 is made up of 16 amino acids. The V gene end was trimmed by 0 bases and the J gene end by 1 base; junction bases not matched to a gene: 2. CDR3 coding DNA: TGTGCCAGCAGCTTAGCGATAGCGGGAGGCACAGATACGCAGTATTTT. Amino acid sequence: CASSLAIAGGTDTQYF.

In its sample, this clonotype ranks as medium-sized. This chain uses TRBV7-2 with TRBJ2-3; TRBD2 agrees at 12 bases. The length of the CDR3 is 17 residues. Per germline, CDR1 SGHTA and CDR2 FQGNSA. With V trimmed by 2 bases and J by 2 bases, 5 bases remained unmatched. The CDR3 region has the DNA TGTGCCAGCAGCTTACCAGGACTAGCGGGATTCACAGATACGCAGTATTTT. Residues: CASSLPGLAGFTDTQYF.

This clonotype was counted between two and nine times. DNA of the CDR3: TGTGCCAGCAGAACGGGACTAGCGAACGAAAACAATGAGCAGTTCTTC. Encoded protein: CASRTGLANENNEQFF. V and J are TRBV28 and TRBJ2-1; TRBD2 aligns across 10 bases. Trimming took 6 bases from V and 5 from J; bases not matched to a gene: 10. The CDR3 sequence is 16 residues long. Germline assignment: CDR1 MDHEN and CDR2 SYDVKM.

Worth noting for this clonotype: A much larger clone differs from this one at a single base, so this may be a read error. The chain employs TRBV7-9 and TRBJ2-7; tentatively, D is TRBD2 (5 bases). The CDR3 has 13 residues. From germline, CDR1 is SEHNR and CDR2 FQNEAQ (reference sequence). The CDR3 region is CTSSLGREYEQYF. CDR3 nucleotides: TGTACCAGCAGCTTAGGTCGGGAATACGAGCAGTACTTC.